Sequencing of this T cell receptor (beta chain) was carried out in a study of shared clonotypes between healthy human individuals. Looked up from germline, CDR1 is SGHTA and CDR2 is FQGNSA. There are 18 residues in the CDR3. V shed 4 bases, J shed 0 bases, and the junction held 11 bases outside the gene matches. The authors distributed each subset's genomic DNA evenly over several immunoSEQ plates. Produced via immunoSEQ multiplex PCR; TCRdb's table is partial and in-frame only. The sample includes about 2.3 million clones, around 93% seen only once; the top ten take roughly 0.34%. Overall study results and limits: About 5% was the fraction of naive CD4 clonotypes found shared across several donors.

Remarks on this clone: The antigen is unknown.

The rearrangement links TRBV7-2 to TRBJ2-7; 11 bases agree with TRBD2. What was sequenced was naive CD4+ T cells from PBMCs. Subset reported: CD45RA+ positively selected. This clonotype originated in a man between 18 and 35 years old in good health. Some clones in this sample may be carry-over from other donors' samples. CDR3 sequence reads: CASSWGASGRTSSYEQYF. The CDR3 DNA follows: TGTGCCAGCAGCTGGGGCGCTAGCGGGAGGACCAGCTCCTACGAGCAGTACTTC. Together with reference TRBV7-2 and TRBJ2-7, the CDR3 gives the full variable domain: GAGVSQSPSNKVTEKGKDVELRCDPISGHTALYWYRQSLGQGLEFLIYFQGNSAPDKSGLPSDRFSAERTGGSVSTLTIQRTQQEDSAVYLCASSWGASGRTSSYEQYFGPGTRLTVT.